One and the same sample provided the 17 T cell receptor beta chains below, sequenced in a study of PD-1 blockade in mismatch repair-deficient tumors. Measured with immunoSEQ multiplex PCR; TCRdb has only the in-frame clones, and not every one. The table includes approximately 20,000 clones, roughly 87% detected once. The sequencing used PBMCs, collected 52 weeks after starting pembrolizumab. Receptors originate from an adult with mismatch repair-deficient cancer.

This clone has just a few counts. The rearrangement links TRBV27 to TRBJ2-4, with a possible D match to TRBD2 (5 bases). Germline CDR1 MNHEY, CDR2 SMNVEV (reference sequence). The CDR3 covers 15 residues. V was clipped by 2 bases and J by 0 bases, with 8 bases between them. The CDR3 DNA reads as TGTGCCAGCAGTTTAAGCGGCATAGCCAAAAACATTCAGTACTTC. It encodes CASSLSGIAKNIQYF.

The chain carries TRBV4-1 and TRBJ1-4; D gene unclear. There are 17 residues in the CDR3. V was pared by 0 bases and J by 7 bases, with 18 bases between. CDR1 is MGHRA, CDR2 YSYEKL, per germline. The CDR3 spells CASSQEQGGPRTEKLFF. The CDR3 DNA reads TGCGCCAGCAGCCAAGAGCAAGGAGGACCAAGGACTGAAAAACTGTTTTTT.

This clone was recorded once. This rearrangement joins TRBV11-3 to TRBJ2-3; 8 positions match TRBD2. Trimming removed 5 bases from V and 6 bases from J; junction bases left unmatched: 7. The germline CDR1 and CDR2 sequences are SGHNT and YENEEA. CDR3 size: 14 residues. Here the CDR3 reads CASSPGGAEDTQYF. The CDR3 DNA reads TGTGCCAGCAGCCCGGGGGGGGCGGAGGATACGCAGTATTTT. Supplemented by reference TRBV11-3 and TRBJ2-3, the full variable domain reads EAGVVQSPRYKIIEKKQPVAFWCNPISGHNTLYWYLQNLGQGPELLIRYENEEAVDDSQLPKDRFSAERLKGVDSTLKIQPAELGDSAVYLCASSPGGAEDTQYFGPGTRLTVL.

The chain links TRBV6-4 to TRBJ1-6; the D gene is possibly TRBD1 (6 bases). Germline CDR1 MRHNA, CDR2 SNTAGT. The CDR3 loop spans 12 amino acids. The CDR3 sequence: CVYEGDNSPLHF. The DNA for the CDR3 is TGTGTCTATGAGGGGGATAATTCACCCCTCCACTTT.

The CDR3 region is CAWSLAGQDSPLHF. In DNA form, the CDR3 reads TGTGCCTGGAGTCTGGCAGGACAGGATTCACCCCTCCACTTT. The chain is built from TRBV30 and TRBJ1-6; 7 bases line up with TRBD1. The J segment lost 8 bases and the V segment lost 2 bases, leaving 6 bases of the junction unmatched. Germline CDR1 is GTSNPN and CDR2 is SVGIG (reference sequence). The CDR3 loop spans 14 amino acids.

J is TRBJ1-4 and V is TRBV2; D ambiguous. Trimming stripped 7 bases from V and 4 bases from J, with 10 bases between. Germline V gives CDR1 SNHLY, CDR2 FYNNEI. There are 13 residues in the CDR3. Here the CDR3 reads CASKFGINEKLFF. In DNA form, the CDR3 reads TGTGCCAGCAAATTCGGTATTAATGAAAAACTGTTTTTT.

The chain carries TRBV4-2 and TRBJ2-7; 10 bases are shared with TRBD1. The CDR3 has 16 residues. V was pared by 5 bases and J by 0 bases, with 7 bases of the junction left unmatched. Looked up from germline, CDR1 is LGHNA and CDR2 is YNFKEQ. In DNA, the CDR3 is TGTGCCAGCAGCTCCGGACAGGGGGGGGGCTCCTACGAGCAGTACTTC. Translation gives CASSSGQGGGSYEQYF.

The V gene is TRBV6-1, the J gene TRBJ2-1; TRBD1 matches at 7 bases. This CDR3 is 15 amino acids long. Germline lookup yields CDR1 MNHNS and CDR2 SASEGT. V lost 1 base and J lost 6; bases outside the gene matches: 6. This CDR3 reads CASSEGQGEGNEQFF. The CDR3 region has the DNA TGTGCCAGCAGTGAAGGACAGGGTGAGGGCAATGAGCAGTTCTTC.

DNA for the CDR3: TGTGCCAGCAGCGTAGATAATCGGGGAATAGCCGGGGAGCTGTTTTTT. Translating it yields CASSVDNRGIAGELFF. This chain uses TRBV9 with TRBJ2-2; maybe TRBD2 (5 bases). V shed 0 bases and J shed 6 bases, with 15 bases lying between them. In germline, CDR1 is SGDLS, CDR2 YYNGEE. The CDR3 extends over 16 amino acids.

V and J are TRBV5-1 and TRBJ2-3; D ambiguous. CDR3 length: 15 residues. V lost 0 bases, J lost 2 bases, and 10 bases lay in between. Germline V CDR1 and CDR2: SGHRS, YFSETQ. The CDR3 DNA reads as TGCGCCAGCAGCTTGGAACCGCGGTACACAGATACGCAGTATTTT. Encoded protein: CASSLEPRYTDTQYF.

V gene TRBV2 combines with J gene TRBJ2-7; D gene unclear. V dropped 0 bases and J dropped 0 bases, with 9 bases sitting between them. The CDR3 runs to 15 residues. From germline, CDR1 is SNHLY and CDR2 FYNNEI. For the CDR3, the DNA is TGTGCCAGCAGTGAAGCGATTCAGTACTCCTACGAGCAGTACTTC. Amino acids: CASSEAIQYSYEQYF.

The chain combines TRBV7-9 with TRBJ1-3, with unresolved D. Trimming cost V 11 bases and J 0 bases, with 23 bases left between them. The V gene's germline CDR1 is SEHNR and CDR2 FQNEAQ (reference sequence). The CDR3 runs 17 residues. The CDR3 DNA reads TGTGCCGCTGGAGATACGCTTCGGGTCTTCTCTGGAAACACCATATATTTT. This gives the protein CAAGDTLRVFSGNTIYF.

The chain recombines TRBV4-1 with TRBJ2-5, with 11 bases fitting TRBD2. CDR3 length equals 15 residues. Per germline, CDR1 MGHRA and CDR2 YSYEKL. Trimming cost V 6 bases and J 4 bases; bases outside gene matches: 7. The CDR3 DNA reads as TGCGCCAGCAGGTTTACTAGCGGGAGCGGAGAGACCCAGTACTTC. Translating gives CASRFTSGSGETQYF.

The V and J genes are TRBV28 and TRBJ2-7, with D uncertain. Germline loops: CDR1 MDHEN, CDR2 SYDVKM. V was cut by 0 bases and J by 5 bases, with 11 bases left in between. The CDR3 has 14 residues. The CDR3 is CASSLWGSPHEQYF. DNA for the CDR3: TGTGCCAGCAGTTTATGGGGCAGTCCCCACGAGCAGTACTTC. Filled out from reference TRBV28 and TRBJ2-7, the complete variable domain reads DVKVTQSSRYLVKRTGEKVFLECVQDMDHENMFWYRQDPGLGLRLIYFSYDVKMKEKGDIPEGYSVSREKKERFSLILESASTNQTSMYLCASSLWGSPHEQYFGPGTRLTVT.

V gene TRBV6-5 combines with J gene TRBJ1-2, with D possibly TRBD1 on 5 matching bases. CDR1 and CDR2 from the germline V gene are MNHEY and SVGAGI. The CDR3 sequence is 13 residues long. Trimming pared 5 bases from V and 3 bases from J, leaving 10 bases between. CDR3 protein: CASSATRDYGYTF. DNA for the CDR3: TGTGCCAGCAGTGCAACCAGGGACTATGGCTACACCTTC.

This clone was counted only a few times. This rearrangement joins TRBV9 to TRBJ2-7, with D hard to call. With 4 bases removed from V and 0 bases from J, the gap between germline ends came to 14 bases. Germline loops: CDR1 SGDLS, CDR2 YYNGEE. This CDR3 has 15 amino acids. The CDR3 DNA reads TGTGCCAGCAGCCCCCGTCGCGCGGTCTCCTACGAGCAGTACTTC. Translation gives CASSPRRAVSYEQYF.

In this sample, this clone turned up once. V usage is TRBV27 and J usage is TRBJ1-5; D is perhaps TRBD1 (6 bases). Germline V gene sequence: CDR1 MNHEY, CDR2 SMNVEV (reference sequence). V shed 2 bases and J shed 0 bases, with 23 bases lying between them. CDR3 size: 20 residues. The CDR3 spells CASSLRKAQGTEDSNQPQHF. CDR3 DNA sequence: TGTGCCAGCAGTTTAAGGAAGGCACAGGGCACAGAGGATAGCAATCAGCCCCAGCATTTT.